What follows are 11 T cell receptor beta chains derived from one specimen sequenced in a study of patients and donors after allogeneic stem cell transplantation. TCRdb independently ran MiXCR on the RT-PCR reads; one entry per CDR3 protein. This repertoire shows roughly 880,000 distinct CDR3 sequences, under 20% found once; its top ten account for approximately 5.9%. Material for sequencing was blood, either unsorted or a sorted T cell fraction (not recorded which). These receptors all come from a human donor who was either an allogeneic HSCT recipient or a stem cell or donor lymphocyte infusion donor (not recorded which). It is not recorded whose cells these are; they may come from a transplant donor.

A few counts support this clonotype. The DNA of the CDR3 is TGTGCCAGCAGTTTAGTGGGACAGGACAATGAGCAGTTCTTC. Translating gives CASSLVGQDNEQFF. The chain is built from TRBV12-3 or TRBV12-4 and TRBJ2-1; 8 nucleotides line up with TRBD1. With 1 base clipped from V and 5 bases from J, the junction kept 1 base outside the gene matches. CDR3 length: 14 amino acids.

This clonotype has a handful of counts. The chain links TRBV11-2 to TRBJ2-1; 10 bases line up with TRBD2. The CDR3 loop spans 15 amino acids. J lost 7 bases, V lost 5 bases, and 8 bases had no gene match. The germline V gene has CDR1 SGHAT and CDR2 FQNNGV. DNA of the CDR3: TGTGCCAGCAGCCCCCTAGCGGGAGTTAGGAATGAGCAGTTCTTC. This sequence encodes CASSPLAGVRNEQFF.

This clonotype was counted a few times. The V gene is TRBV6-1, the J gene TRBJ1-6, with D uncertain. The germline CDR1 and CDR2 sequences are MNHNS and SASEGT. V was clipped by 6 bases and J by 5 bases, with 11 bases between them. The length of the CDR3 is 14 residues. The DNA of the CDR3 is TGTGCCAGCAGACGCGGACCTAATAATTCACCCCTCCACTTT. Translating gives CASRRGPNNSPLHF.

The gene calls are TRBV2 and TRBJ2-7; 13 nucleotides align to TRBD2. This CDR3 is built from 16 residues. J gave up 5 bases and V 1 base, and 5 bases lay outside the gene matches. From germline, CDR1 is SNHLY and CDR2 FYNNEI. Written as DNA, the CDR3 is TGTGCCAGCAGTGAAGGGACTAGCGGGAGTTTCCACGAGCAGTACTTC. Its translation: CASSEGTSGSFHEQYF.

This clonotype occurred a few times. The genes are TRBV24-1 and TRBJ2-1, with 11 bases aligning to TRBD2. The ends lost 5 bases at V and 2 bases at J; junction bases unmatched: 10. CDR3 length: 18 residues. In germline, CDR1 is KGHDR, CDR2 SFDVKD. The CDR3 region is CATSGLAGSAGTYNEQFF. The CDR3 nucleotides read TGTGCCACCAGTGGACTAGCGGGATCGGCTGGGACCTACAATGAGCAGTTCTTC.

The gene calls are TRBV3-1 and TRBJ2-7; D uncertain. Trimming took off 1 base at V and 3 bases at J, with 7 bases between the two ends. Germline V lookup: CDR1 LGHDT, CDR2 YNNKEL (reference sequence). CDR3 length equals 13 residues. The CDR3 region is CASSQGHHYEQYF. In DNA, the CDR3 is TGTGCCAGCAGCCAAGGACACCACTACGAGCAGTACTTC.

CDR3 nucleotide sequence: TGCGCCAGCAGCTGGGGTAGCTCCGCCGACAATGAGCAGTTCTTC. It translates to CASSWGSSADNEQFF. This sequence joins TRBV5-1 and TRBJ2-1; D unresolved. Germline CDR1 reads SGHRS; CDR2 reads YFSETQ. The CDR3 is made up of 15 amino acids. The V end lost 3 bases, the J end lost 5 bases, and 15 bases lay between the germline ends.

The gene calls are TRBV7-9 and TRBJ1-1; the D is unclear. V gave up 5 bases and J gave up 2 bases, with 15 bases separating them. In germline, CDR1 is SEHNR, CDR2 FQNEAQ (reference sequence). The CDR3 is 15 residues long. This CDR3 is CASSKPGGKNTEAFF. The CDR3 region has the DNA TGTGCCAGCAGCAAACCGGGCGGCAAAAACACTGAAGCTTTCTTT.

J is TRBJ2-3 and V is TRBV3-1, with TRBD2 as a possible D gene (5 bases). The CDR3 consists of 19 residues. The germline CDR1 and CDR2 sequences are LGHDT and YNNKEL (reference sequence). V lost 2 bases and J lost 2, with 23 bases in between. The DNA of the CDR3 is TGTGCCAGCAGCCAACGAACCCCGGGTATAGGCGGGCCCACAGATACGCAGTATTTT. Translation: CASSQRTPGIGGPTDTQYF.

This clonotype was picked up many times. The rearrangement joins TRBV5-1 to TRBJ2-1; 12 positions agree with TRBD2. The V and J ends lost 4 bases and 3 bases, in that order; junction bases with no gene match: 2. Germline V CDR1 and CDR2: SGHRS, YFSETQ. This CDR3 has 15 residues. CDR3 protein: CASSKGLAGYNEQFF. The CDR3 nucleotides are TGCGCCAGCAGCAAGGGACTAGCGGGCTACAATGAGCAGTTCTTC.

This rearrangement joins TRBV12-3 or TRBV12-4 to TRBJ2-3; 9 bases line up with TRBD2. The CDR3 spans 14 residues. The ends lost 11 bases at V and 6 bases at J; junction bases unmatched: 12. CDR3 sequence (DNA): TGTGCCGCCCGTTTAGCGGGAGATGGGGATACGCAGTATTTT. Translating it yields CAARLAGDGDTQYF.